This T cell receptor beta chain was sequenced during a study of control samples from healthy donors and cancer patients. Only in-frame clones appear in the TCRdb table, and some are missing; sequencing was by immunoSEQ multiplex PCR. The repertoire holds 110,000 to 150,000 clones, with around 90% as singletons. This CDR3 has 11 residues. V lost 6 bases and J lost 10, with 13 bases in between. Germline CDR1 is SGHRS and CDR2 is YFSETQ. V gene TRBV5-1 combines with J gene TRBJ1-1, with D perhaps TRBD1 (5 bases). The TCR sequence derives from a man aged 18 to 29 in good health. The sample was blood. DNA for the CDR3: TGCGCCAGCAACGGGGGGTTTGGAGCTTTCTTT. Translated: CASNGGFGAFF.